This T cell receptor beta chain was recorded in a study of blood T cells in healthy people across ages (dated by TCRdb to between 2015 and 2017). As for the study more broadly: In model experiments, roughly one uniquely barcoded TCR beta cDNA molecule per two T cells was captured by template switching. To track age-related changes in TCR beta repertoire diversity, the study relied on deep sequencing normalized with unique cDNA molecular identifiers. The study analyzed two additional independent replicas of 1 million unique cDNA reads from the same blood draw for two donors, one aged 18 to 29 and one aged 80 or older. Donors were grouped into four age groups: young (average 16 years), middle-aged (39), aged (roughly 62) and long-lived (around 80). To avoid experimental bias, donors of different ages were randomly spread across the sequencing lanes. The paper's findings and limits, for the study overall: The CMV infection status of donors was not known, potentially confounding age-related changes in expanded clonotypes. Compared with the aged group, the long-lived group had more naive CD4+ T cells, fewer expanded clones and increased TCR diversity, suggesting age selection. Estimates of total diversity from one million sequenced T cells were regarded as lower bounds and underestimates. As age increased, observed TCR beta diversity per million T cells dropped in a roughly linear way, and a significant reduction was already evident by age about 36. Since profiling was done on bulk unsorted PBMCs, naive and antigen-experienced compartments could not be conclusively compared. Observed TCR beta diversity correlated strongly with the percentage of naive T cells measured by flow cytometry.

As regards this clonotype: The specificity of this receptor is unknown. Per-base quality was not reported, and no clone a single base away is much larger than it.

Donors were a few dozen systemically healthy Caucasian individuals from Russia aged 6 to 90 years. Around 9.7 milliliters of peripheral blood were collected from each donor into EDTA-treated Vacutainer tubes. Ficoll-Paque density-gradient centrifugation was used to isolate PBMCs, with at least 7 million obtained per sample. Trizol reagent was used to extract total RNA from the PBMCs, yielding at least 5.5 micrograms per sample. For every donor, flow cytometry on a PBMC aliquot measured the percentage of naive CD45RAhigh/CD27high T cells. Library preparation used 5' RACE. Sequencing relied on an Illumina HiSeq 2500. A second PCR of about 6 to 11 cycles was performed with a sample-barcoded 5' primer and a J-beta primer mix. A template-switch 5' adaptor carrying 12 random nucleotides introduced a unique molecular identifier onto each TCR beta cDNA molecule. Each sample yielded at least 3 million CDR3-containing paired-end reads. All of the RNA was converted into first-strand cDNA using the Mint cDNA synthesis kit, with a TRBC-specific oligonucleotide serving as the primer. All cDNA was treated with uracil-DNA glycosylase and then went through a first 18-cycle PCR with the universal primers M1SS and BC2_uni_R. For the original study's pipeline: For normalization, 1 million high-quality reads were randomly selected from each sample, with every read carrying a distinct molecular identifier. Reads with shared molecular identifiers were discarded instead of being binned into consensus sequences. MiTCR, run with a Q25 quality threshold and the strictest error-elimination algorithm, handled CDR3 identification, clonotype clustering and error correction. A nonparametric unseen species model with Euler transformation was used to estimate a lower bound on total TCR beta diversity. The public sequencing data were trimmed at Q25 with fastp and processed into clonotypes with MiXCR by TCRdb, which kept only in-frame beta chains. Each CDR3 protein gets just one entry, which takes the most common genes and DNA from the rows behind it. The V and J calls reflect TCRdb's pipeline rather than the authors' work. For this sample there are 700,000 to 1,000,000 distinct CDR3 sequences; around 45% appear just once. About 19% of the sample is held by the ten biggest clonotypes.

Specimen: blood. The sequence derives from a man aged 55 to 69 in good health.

The DNA is as follows: TGTGCCAGCAGTCGGGGCCCCACTGAAGCTTTCTTT. This encodes CASSRGPTEAFF. The rearranged segments are TRBV12-3 or TRBV12-4 and TRBJ1-1; TRBD1 might be the D gene, on 5 matching bases. V is cut by 5 bases and J by 4 bases, and the space between the germline ends is 8 bases. Including cysteine and phenylalanine, the CDR3 has 12 amino acids. This entry keeps only the CDR3 DNA: 36 bases, framed from base 1.